This T cell receptor beta chain was found in a study of tumor-infiltrating lymphocytes in oesophageal squamous cell carcinoma. MiXCR, applied by TCRdb to the PCR reads, yields one record per CDR3 protein. The sample holds 10,000 or so distinct CDR3 sequences, approximately 59% seen once. V shed 2 bases and J shed 3 bases, with 14 bases lying between them. CDR1 SGHVS and CDR2 FQNEAQ come from the germline V gene. This CDR3 spans 15 amino acids. The receptor was derived from a female donor with esophageal squamous cell carcinoma. J is TRBJ2-7 and V is TRBV7-8; D is possibly TRBD2 (6 bases). Sequencing input: esophageal tumor tissue. CDR3 bases: TGTGCCAGCAGCTTAAGTCGGAGGGGTGGCTACGAGCAGTACTTC. Protein: CASSLSRRGGYEQYF.